The clone carrying this T cell receptor (beta chain) was seen only once. Each CDR3 protein gets one entry after TCRdb re-called the 5' RACE reads with MiXCR. The table includes roughly 700,000 distinct CDR3 sequences, 8.5% to 9.5% detected once. The sample is drawn from a study of identical twins. The V end was cut by 6 bases, the J end by 5 bases, with 16 bases between. This CDR3 comprises 13 residues. Germline V CDR1 and CDR2: DFQATT, SNEGSKA (reference sequence). The data also belong to a second study, concerning yellow fever vaccine responses in identical twins.

Sequenced input: PBMCs. The clonotype was recovered from a woman younger than 35 in good health. The chain employs TRBV20-1 and TRBJ2-5; tentatively, D is TRBD1 or TRBD2 (5 bases each). The CDR3 spells CSARLRAGETQYF. The DNA of the CDR3 is TGCAGTGCCCGATTGAGGGCAGGGGAGACCCAGTACTTC.